A selection of T cell receptor beta chains follows, all from one sample in a study of cytomegalovirus exposure and HLA in healthy donors. Clones were sequenced by immunoSEQ multiplex PCR, and TCRdb holds only the in-frame ones, with some missing. The table has approximately 290,000 clones, roughly 80% seen once. Sequenced: PBMCs. These receptors came from a girl aged 2 to 9 in good health and CMV-seronegative. Both conserved end residues are part of each CDR3. Fields, in order: CDR3 protein, CDR3 DNA, D gene, clone size, V gene, J gene. A D gene is named only where the DNA matches it firmly. For some rows the clone size is stated as once, few or many, or as a class when expanded; others skip it.

CASSFNGELFF	TGTGCCAGCAGTTTTAACGGGGAGCTGTTTTTT	NA	NA	TRBV27	TRBJ2-2
CASRTEPRGNNEQFF	TGTGCCAGCAGGACAGAACCCCGGGGGAACAATGAGCAGTTCTTC	NA	NA	TRBV28	TRBJ2-1
CSSSLVRFGQGAREAFF	TGTTCCAGCAGCTTAGTCAGGTTCGGCCAGGGGGCGAGGGAAGCTTTCTTT	TRBD1	NA	TRBV7-9	TRBJ1-1
CASSLAGTSGPGSYNEQFF	TGTGCCAGCAGCTTAGCTGGGACTAGCGGGCCCGGGTCCTACAATGAGCAGTTCTTC	TRBD2	NA	TRBV7-3	TRBJ2-1
CASSGDRGSYEQYF	TGCGCCAGCAGCGGCGACAGGGGGTCCTACGAGCAGTACTTC	TRBD1	few	TRBV5-1	TRBJ2-7
CASSQERGVAAGANQPQHF	TGCGCCAGCAGCCAAGAGCGAGGGGTGGCGGCAGGGGCCAATCAGCCCCAGCATTTT	NA	NA	TRBV4-1	TRBJ1-5
CSVDEVVGTSGSYEQFF	TGCAGCGTTGATGAGGTAGTTGGGACTAGCGGGAGTTATGAGCAGTTCTTC	TRBD2	NA	TRBV29-1	TRBJ2-1
CAWSASLTGGLNTIYF	TGTGCCTGGAGTGCATCCCTGACAGGGGGTTTAAACACCATATATTTT	TRBD1	NA	TRBV30	TRBJ1-3
CASSPRSGGVINEQFF	TGCGCCAGCAGCCCCCGTAGCGGGGGGGTTATTAATGAGCAGTTCTTC	TRBD2	once	TRBV5-1	TRBJ2-1
CASSWTSGTDTQYF	TGTGCCAGCAGTTGGACTAGCGGTACAGATACGCAGTATTTT	TRBD2	once	TRBV11-2	TRBJ2-3
CASSGSLYLYGYTF	TGTGCCAGCAGTGGTAGCCTATACCTCTATGGCTACACCTTC	NA	few	TRBV6-1	TRBJ1-2
CATEDRENTEAFF	TGCGCCACCGAGGACAGGGAGAACACTGAAGCTTTCTTT	TRBD1	NA	TRBV10-2	TRBJ1-1
CASSQDRGQPQHF	TGTGCCAGCAGTCAAGACAGGGGTCAGCCCCAGCATTTT	TRBD1	NA	TRBV5-4	TRBJ1-5
CASSRGLLAKNIQYF	TGCGCCAGCTCAAGGGGACTATTAGCCAAAAACATTCAGTACTTC	TRBD2	NA	TRBV4-1	TRBJ2-4
CASNPGSDGSTYEQYF	TGTGCCAGCAACCCAGGTTCTGACGGGAGCACCTACGAGCAGTACTTC	NA	NA	TRBV25-1	TRBJ2-7
CASNGQGSNQPQHF	TGTGCCAGCAACGGACAGGGTAGCAATCAGCCCCAGCATTTT	TRBD1	few	TRBV6-1	TRBJ1-5
CASSLGTSGEPYNEQFF	TGTGCCAGCAGCTTGGGGACTAGCGGGGAGCCTTACAATGAGCAGTTCTTC	TRBD2	NA	TRBV7-9	TRBJ2-1
CASSLVRTSGGRARETQYF	TGTGCCAGCAGCTTAGTCCGGACTAGCGGGGGCCGAGCCCGGGAGACCCAGTACTTC	TRBD2	NA	TRBV7-8	TRBJ2-5